These 29 T cell receptor beta chains came from one sample sequenced in a study of human T cells and chemical hapten exposure (dated by TCRdb to about 2021). To prepare the library, RACE was applied. TCRdb lists the instrument as NextSeq 500. Clones were called with MiXCR by TCRdb after fastp trimmed the public reads at Q25, and only in-frame beta chains were retained. Here each entry gathers all rows of one CDR3 protein and keeps the most common genes and DNA. The sample profile shows approximately 41,000 distinct CDR3 sequences; over 7.5% of them were found once. Approximately 26% of the sample belongs to the ten largest clones. Taken with the paper, the label for time point translates to: patch test 3, about 24 weeks after DPC sensitization. The treatment or condition tag for this specimen amounts to: therapeutic diphenylcyclopropenone sensitization with weekly scalp DPC. Total RNA was extracted from unfractionated whole blood collected in Tempus Blood RNA tubes.

The sequences come from whole blood, collected in connection with sensitization to the hapten diphenylcyclopropenone (DPC). The source is a man aged 50-59 years with alopecia areata. Some clones in this sample may be carry-over from other donors' samples.

This clonotype was detected many times. The chain employs TRBV29-1 and TRBJ2-1; 9 nucleotides align to TRBD2. CDR3 length: 15 amino acids. V shed 3 bases and J 4 bases; nucleotides not matched to a gene: 7. Looked up from germline, CDR1 is SQVTM and CDR2 is ANQGSEA. The CDR3 coding sequence is TGCAGCGTTGAGGCGCTAGCGGGGATTTACAATGAGCAGTTCTTC. This encodes CSVEALAGIYNEQFF.

V and J are TRBV12-3 or TRBV12-4 and TRBJ1-1; 7 positions agree with TRBD1. This CDR3 spans 12 amino acids. The CDR3 DNA is TGTGCTAACGACAGGGCTAGCACTGAAGCTTTCTTT. Its translation is CANDRASTEAFF.

This clonotype was detected many times. V is TRBV5-1 and J is TRBJ1-5; D is undetermined. Per the germline V gene, CDR1 is SGHRS and CDR2 is YFSETQ. The CDR3 contains 12 residues. Trimming removed 0 bases from V and 7 bases from J, with 5 bases in between. The chain's CDR3 is CASSLVGQPQHF. CDR3 nucleotides: TGCGCCAGCAGCTTGGTAGGGCAGCCCCAGCATTTT.

This clonotype was seen repeatedly, ten times or more. The chain combines TRBV24-1 with TRBJ2-1, with D uncertain. Trimming left V 0 bases short and J 8 bases short, with 4 bases between. Germline assignment: CDR1 KGHDR and CDR2 SFDVKD. The CDR3 loop spans 12 amino acids. CDR3 protein: CATSDLGHEQFF. The CDR3 DNA reads TGTGCCACCAGTGATTTGGGGCATGAGCAGTTCTTC.

This clonotype was seen a handful of times. The rearrangement joins TRBV2 to TRBJ1-4; D not resolved. The V end lost 4 bases, the J end lost 8 bases, and 11 bases lay between the germline ends. The length of the CDR3 is 13 residues. Per the germline V gene, CDR1 is SNHLY and CDR2 is FYNNEI. CDR3 bases: TGTGCCAGCAGTGTCCGAGCCCTCGAAAAACTGTTTTTT. Amino acid sequence: CASSVRALEKLFF.

This clonotype appeared many times. The gene calls are TRBV20-1 and TRBJ2-7, with D tentatively TRBD2 (5 bases). The V end was cut by 0 bases, the J end by 6 bases, with 27 bases between. The CDR3 sequence is 18 residues long. The germline gives CDR1 DFQATT, CDR2 SNEGSKA (reference sequence). CDR3 sequence (DNA): TGCAGTGCTAGAGATCTCCCTAGTAGTAGCGCGTCCCCTCTCGAGCAGTACTTC. Translation gives CSARDLPSSSASPLEQYF.

This clonotype was recorded at least ten times. The rearrangement links TRBV3-1 to TRBJ2-1; perhaps TRBD2 as D (5 bases). Per the germline V gene, CDR1 is LGHDT and CDR2 is YNNKEL (reference sequence). The CDR3 sequence is 14 residues long. V was shortened by 1 base and J by 8 bases, with 12 bases between the two germline ends. CDR3 residues: CASSQARGAHEQFF. Here the CDR3 DNA reads TGTGCCAGCAGCCAAGCTCGGGGAGCGCATGAGCAGTTCTTC.

In this sample, this clonotype turned up many times. This rearrangement joins TRBV5-4 to TRBJ1-1; D remains unclear. Per germline, CDR1 SGHNT and CDR2 YYREEE (reference sequence). The CDR3 has 14 amino acids. V was cut by 7 bases and J by 1 base, with 14 bases left in between. CDR3 coding DNA: TGTGCCAGCGGAAAAGGTCAGGCGAACACTGAAGCTTTCTTT. Protein: CASGKGQANTEAFF.

This clonotype was counted ten times or more. J is TRBJ1-3 and V is TRBV4-1; D is perhaps TRBD1 (6 bases). Germline CDR1 MGHRA, CDR2 YSYEKL. The CDR3 covers 15 residues. The V end lost 4 bases, the J end lost 8 bases, and 18 bases lay between the germline ends. CDR3 nucleotides: TGCGCCAGCAGCCCCCGTTTTCAGGGGATGGACACCATATATTTT. Protein sequence: CASSPRFQGMDTIYF.

The J gene is TRBJ2-7, the V gene TRBV18, with TRBD2 identical over 7 bases. The CDR3 length is 17 residues. Trimming took 2 bases from V and 6 from J; bases not matched to a gene: 16. CDR1 and CDR2 from the germline V gene are KGHSH and LQKENI. This CDR3 reads CASSPGPGGGEPIEQYV. The CDR3 region has the DNA TGTGCCAGCTCACCAGGACCTGGGGGGGGAGAACCCATCGAGCAGTACGTC.

This clonotype was observed a handful of times. The chain employs TRBV28 and TRBJ2-6; TRBD1 is a possible D gene (5 bases). Trimming left V 8 bases short and J 7 bases short, with 15 bases between. The CDR3 is 14 residues long. Per the germline V gene, CDR1 is MDHEN and CDR2 is SYDVKM. CDR3 DNA sequence: TGTGCCAGCCTACCGCTTGGGGCAGCCAACGTCCTGACTTTC. It translates to CASLPLGAANVLTF.

Turning to this clonotype: A much larger clone sits a single nucleotide away, making a read error possible. J is TRBJ1-5 and V is TRBV29-1; tentatively, D is TRBD1 (5 bases). The germline V and J ends were trimmed by 4 bases and 5 bases, with 12 bases remaining between them. The CDR3 contains 13 residues. Germline V gene lookup returns CDR1 SQVTM and CDR2 ANQGSEA. The CDR3 DNA is TGCAGCGTTGGTTACGGGACCGATCAGCCCCAGCATTTT. Translation: CSVGYGTDQPQHF.

This clonotype appeared a few times. The V and J genes are TRBV29-1 and TRBJ1-3; D remains ambiguous. The V end lost 0 bases, the J end lost 0 bases, and 3 bases lay between the germline ends. This CDR3 comprises 13 residues. The germline V gene has CDR1 SQVTM and CDR2 ANQGSEA. As DNA, the CDR3 is TGCAGCGTTGAAGAAGTCTCTGGAAACACCATATATTTT. It translates to CSVEEVSGNTIYF. Full variable domain (remainder filled in from reference TRBV29-1 and TRBJ1-3): SAVISQKPSRDICQRGTSLTIQCQVDSQVTMMFWYRQQPGQSLTLIATANQGSEATYESGFVIDKFPISRPNLTFSTLTVSNMSPEDSSIYLCSVEEVSGNTIYFGEGSWLTVV.

The chain joins TRBV6-5 to TRBJ2-2; D is unclear. The germline gives CDR1 MNHEY, CDR2 SVGAGI. The CDR3 is 15 amino acids. V was trimmed by 6 bases and J by 5 bases, leaving 16 bases between them. Here the CDR3 reads CASRSRVLRTGELFF. In DNA form, the CDR3 reads TGTGCCAGCAGGTCCCGGGTCCTCCGGACCGGGGAGCTGTTTTTT.

This clonotype was detected ten times or more. The chain has TRBV6-2 or TRBV6-3 and TRBJ2-1; 13 bases are a match to TRBD2. The CDR3 has 17 amino acids. The V gene's germline CDR1 is MNHEY and CDR2 SVGEGT. With 6 bases clipped from V and 2 bases from J, the junction kept 7 bases outside the gene matches. CDR3 loop: CASSQPTSGRAYNEQFF. The CDR3 region has the DNA TGTGCCAGCAGCCAGCCTACTAGCGGGAGGGCCTACAATGAGCAGTTCTTC.

The chain employs TRBV20-1 and TRBJ2-1; D remains unclear. Trimming cost V 8 bases and J 3 bases, with 8 bases left between them. The CDR3 covers 11 residues. CDR1 and CDR2 (germline): DFQATT, SNEGSKA (reference sequence). CDR3: CSTHDYNEQFF. The CDR3 nucleotides read TGCAGTACCCACGACTACAATGAGCAGTTCTTC.

This clonotype was observed at least ten times. The rearrangement uses TRBV7-2 and TRBJ2-2, with a tentative D call TRBD2 (5 bases). The CDR3 spans 15 residues. Germline CDR1 reads SGHTA; CDR2 reads FQGNSA. V lost 1 base to trimming and J lost 7 bases, with 13 bases between them. CDR3 loop: CASSLVLAAGGELFF. The CDR3 region has the DNA TGTGCCAGCAGCTTAGTTCTAGCCGCGGGCGGGGAGCTGTTTTTT.

This chain joins TRBV10-3 and TRBJ2-7; the D gene could be TRBD1 or TRBD2 (7 bases each). This CDR3 has 14 amino acids. The V gene's germline CDR1 is ENHRY and CDR2 SYGVKD. Trimming stripped 4 bases from V and 3 bases from J, with 13 bases between. CDR3 loop: CAISASGGDYEQYF. CDR3 DNA: TGTGCCATCAGTGCGTCAGGGGGGGACTACGAGCAGTACTTC.

This clonotype was found many times. The rearrangement uses TRBV7-9 and TRBJ1-2, with TRBD1 matching 7 bases. The germline CDR1 and CDR2 sequences are SEHNR and FQNEAQ (reference sequence). V was pared by 5 bases and J by 3 bases, with 6 bases of the junction left unmatched. The CDR3 is 14 residues long. CDR3 residues: CASSRGRGDYGYTF. The DNA of the CDR3 is TGTGCCAGCAGCAGGGGCAGGGGGGACTATGGCTACACCTTC.

This clonotype was counted many times. The V call is TRBV5-1, the J call TRBJ2-7; TRBD1 aligns across 7 bases. The CDR3 extends over 14 amino acids. After removal of 1 base from V and 4 bases from J, the junction contained 5 bases not matched to a gene. In germline, CDR1 is SGHRS, CDR2 YFSETQ. CDR3 coding DNA: TGCGCCAGCAGCTTGAAGAGACAGGGATACGAGCAGTACTTC. It encodes CASSLKRQGYEQYF.

This clonotype was observed at least ten times. The chain is built from TRBV27 and TRBJ2-2; 7 bases line up with TRBD1. The germline CDR1 and CDR2 sequences are MNHEY and SMNVEV (reference sequence). CDR3 length equals 18 residues. The V gene end was trimmed by 3 bases and the J gene end by 7 bases; junction bases not matched to a gene: 17. This CDR3 is CASSLPRQGTRAGGELFF. For the CDR3, the DNA is TGTGCCAGCAGTTTGCCCCGACAGGGAACAAGGGCTGGCGGGGAGCTGTTTTTT.

The chain links TRBV29-1 to TRBJ1-2; no reliable D call. Germline values: CDR1 SQVTM, CDR2 ANQGSEA. V gave up 6 bases and J gave up 6 bases, with 11 bases separating them. This CDR3 is 11 amino acids long. Here the CDR3 reads CSVPRDHGYTF. CDR3 nucleotides: TGCAGCGTCCCCCGAGACCATGGCTACACCTTC.

The chain joins TRBV29-1 to TRBJ2-1; TRBD1 matches 12 bases. This CDR3 contains 15 residues. J lost 7 bases, V lost 1 base, and 5 bases had no gene match. Germline CDR1 reads SQVTM; CDR2 reads ANQGSEA. The CDR3 bases are TGCAGCGTTGAAGGCGGGACAGGGGGCTGGAATGAGCAGTTCTTC. This gives the protein CSVEGGTGGWNEQFF.

A remark on this clonotype: A read error may account for a junction end that differs from germline. CDR3 protein: CASSPRAFLAVSYNVQFF. CDR3 in DNA: TGTGCCAGCAGCCCCCGGGCCTTCCTAGCGGTCTCCTACAATGTGCAGTTCTTC. This chain links TRBV7-8 with TRBJ2-1, with 7 bases fitting TRBD2. The CDR3 is 18 amino acids. The germline gives CDR1 SGHVS, CDR2 FQNEAQ.

V gene TRBV7-8 combines with J gene TRBJ1-5; D not certain. Trimming cost V 5 bases and J 3 bases, with 5 bases left between them. Germline V lookup: CDR1 SGHVS, CDR2 FQNEAQ. CDR3 length: 12 amino acids. CDR3 protein: CASSLLNQPQHF. The CDR3 nucleotides are TGTGCCAGCAGCCTCCTCAATCAGCCCCAGCATTTT.

This clonotype has only a few counts. The genes are TRBV28 and TRBJ2-1, with TRBD2 matching over 7 bases. CDR1 and CDR2 (germline): MDHEN, SYDVKM. V gave up 1 base and J gave up 6 bases; unmatched junction bases: 9. The CDR3 runs to 16 residues. CDR3 sequence: CASSLLVGSGVNEQFF. The CDR3 DNA sequence: TGTGCCAGCAGTTTATTGGTCGGGAGCGGGGTCAATGAGCAGTTCTTC.

This clonotype was recorded many times. This chain uses TRBV5-1 with TRBJ2-1, with D possibly matching TRBD1 (6 bases). The ends were cut back, 4 bases at V and 2 bases at J, with 13 bases in the middle. Per germline, CDR1 SGHRS and CDR2 YFSETQ. CDR3 length: 15 amino acids. The CDR3 reads CASSRLQGPYNEQFF. The CDR3 region has the DNA TGCGCCAGCAGCAGATTACAGGGACCCTACAATGAGCAGTTCTTC.

A word on this clonotype: A read error may be the cause here, since a much bigger clone is one base away. The V and J genes are TRBV29-1 and TRBJ2-7, with 9 bases that match TRBD2. The CDR3 is 14 residues long. Per germline, CDR1 SQVTM and CDR2 ANQGSEA. The junction had 10 bases not matched to a gene; V was cut back by 4 bases and J by 6 bases. CDR3 in amino acids: CSVARASGKGEQYF. The DNA of the CDR3 is TGCAGCGTTGCGCGGGCTAGCGGGAAAGGCGAGCAGTACTTC.

The rearrangement joins TRBV5-1 to TRBJ2-5; D is unresolved. V was cut by 0 bases and J by 5 bases, with 11 bases left in between. Looked up from germline, CDR1 is SGHRS and CDR2 is YFSETQ. The CDR3 has 14 residues. CDR3 nucleotide sequence: TGCGCCAGCAGCTTGGGGACCGAGTTGGAGACCCAGTACTTC. Protein sequence: CASSLGTELETQYF.